The 5 T cell receptor beta chains given below trace back to one sample, sequenced in a study of a mutant IDH1 vaccine in newly diagnosed glioma. Measured with immunoSEQ multiplex PCR; TCRdb has only the in-frame clones, and not every one. The sample contains more than 55,000 clones, 65% to 90% of which appear only once. These receptors are not linked to any known antigen. Specified time point: week 5, during vaccination. In the vaccine, a single dose held 300 ug of the mutant IDH1 20-mer peptide, along with topical imiquimod. The sample here was PBMCs, taken from a glioma patient whose treatment included an IDH1 peptide vaccine. All receptors derive from a woman aged 18-30 years with glioma. Some clones in this sample may be carry-over from other donors' samples.

This chain joins TRBV4-3 and TRBJ1-4; unclear D gene. Trimming removed 0 bases from V and 0 bases from J, with 8 bases in between. Per germline, CDR1 LGHNA and CDR2 YSLEER. The CDR3 has 16 residues. Written as DNA, the CDR3 is TGCGCCAGCAGCCAAGATATCGGTCCAACTAATGAAAAACTGTTTTTT. Translating it yields CASSQDIGPTNEKLFF.

This clone was observed a single time. The chain combines TRBV4-2 with TRBJ1-2; 7 nucleotides agree with TRBD1. The V segment lost 0 bases and the J segment 4 bases; nucleotides outside the gene matches: 8. The CDR3 sequence is 16 residues long. Per the germline V gene, CDR1 is LGHNA and CDR2 is YNFKEQ. This chain's CDR3 is CASSQETDRTIYGYTF. The CDR3 DNA reads TGTGCCAGCAGCCAAGAGACGGACAGGACGATCTATGGCTACACCTTC.

The sample holds one count of this clone. J is TRBJ1-3 and V is TRBV30; perhaps TRBD1 as D (6 bases). The CDR3 is made up of 14 amino acids. Trimming took 3 bases from V and 4 from J, leaving 13 bases between them. Germline CDR1 is GTSNPN and CDR2 is SVGIG (reference sequence). The CDR3 here is CAWRNRAVGNTIYF. CDR3 sequence (DNA): TGTGCCTGGAGAAACAGGGCAGTAGGAAACACCATATATTTT.

The V gene is TRBV19, the J gene TRBJ1-1; D is unclear. Germline CDR1 and CDR2: LNHDA and SQIVND (reference sequence). CDR3 length: 14 residues. Trimming pared 3 bases from V and 0 bases from J, leaving 8 bases between. The CDR3: CASSMWQLNTEAFF. The DNA for the CDR3 is TGTGCCAGTAGTATGTGGCAATTGAACACTGAAGCTTTCTTT.

The chain links TRBV4-3 to TRBJ1-2; the D is unclear. Germline CDR1 LGHNA, CDR2 YSLEER. Trimming removed 0 bases from V and 3 bases from J, with 2 bases in between. The CDR3 spans 12 residues. DNA for the CDR3: TGCGCCAGCAGCCAAGATGACTATGGCTACACCTTC. Translation: CASSQDDYGYTF.